Listed here are 5 T cell receptor beta chains from one sample, sequenced in a study of blood T cell repertoires in COVID-19. The assay was immunoSEQ multiplex PCR, and TCRdb's table has in-frame clones only and misses some. The sample has roughly 220,000 clones; approximately 86% are singletons. Sequencing was carried out using peripheral blood. The origin of the receptors is a woman aged 45-65 years with COVID-19, enrolled during active disease.

The V gene is TRBV30, the J gene TRBJ1-4; maybe TRBD1 (5 bases). The germline gives CDR1 GTSNPN, CDR2 SVGIG (reference sequence). Trimming stripped 0 bases from V and 6 bases from J, with 11 bases between. CDR3 size: 14 residues. The CDR3 loop reads CAWSVGQGDEKLFF. CDR3 nucleotide sequence: TGTGCCTGGAGTGTAGGGCAGGGTGATGAAAAACTGTTTTTT.

This rearrangement joins TRBV5-4 to TRBJ1-1, with 7 bases identical to TRBD1. There are 14 residues in the CDR3. Germline CDR1 is SGHNT and CDR2 is YYREEE (reference sequence). The trim removed 6 bases at V and 0 bases at J, leaving 5 bases unmatched. The CDR3 loop reads CASNQTGMNTEAFF. As DNA, the CDR3 is TGTGCCAGCAACCAGACAGGGATGAACACTGAAGCTTTCTTT.

V is TRBV6-1 and J is TRBJ2-3, with a tentative D call TRBD1 (5 bases). Trimming took off 3 bases at V and 3 bases at J, with 13 bases between the two ends. The CDR3 is 15 residues long. Germline V gives CDR1 MNHNS, CDR2 SASEGT. CDR3 nucleotide sequence: TGTGCCAGCAGTGAGGTAGGGGCCGTTACAGATACGCAGTATTTT. Its translation: CASSEVGAVTDTQYF.

The chain joins TRBV6-5 to TRBJ1-5; D call uncertain. This CDR3 contains 15 residues. V shed 0 bases and J shed 5 bases, with 11 bases lying between them. Germline-derived CDR1 and CDR2 are MNHEY and SVGAGI. The CDR3 loop reads CASSYSTGRDQPQHF. The CDR3 DNA sequence: TGTGCCAGCAGTTACTCGACGGGGAGGGATCAGCCCCAGCATTTT.

This chain links TRBV7-6 with TRBJ1-1; 7 bases align to TRBD1. Trimming cost V 5 bases and J 1 base; bases outside gene matches: 7. The CDR3 runs 15 residues. Germline V gene data show CDR1 as SGHVS and CDR2 as FNYEAQ. In nucleotides, the CDR3 is TGTGCCAGCAGCCCACAGGGGATCGGGAACACTGAAGCTTTCTTT. Protein sequence: CASSPQGIGNTEAFF.